Below, 25 T cell receptor beta chains from the same sample are listed, as sequenced in a study of cytomegalovirus exposure and HLA in healthy donors. The study ran its PCR with 60 Vbeta and 13 Jbeta primers. Clones were sequenced by immunoSEQ multiplex PCR, and TCRdb holds only the in-frame ones, with some missing. This table has about 180,000 clones, 70% to 85% appearing once. Sequencing was done on a sample of PBMCs. These receptor sequences come from a girl aged 2-9 years in good health and CMV-seropositive.

This chain connects TRBV9 to TRBJ2-7; 10 bases line up with TRBD2. The germline CDR1 and CDR2 sequences are SGDLS and YYNGEE. This CDR3 region has 14 residues. After removal of 3 bases from V and 6 bases from J, the junction contained 6 bases not matched to a gene. The CDR3 loop reads CASSETSGFREQYF. CDR3 bases: TGTGCCAGCAGCGAGACTAGCGGGTTTCGCGAGCAGTACTTC. The whole variable domain, filled in from reference TRBV9 and TRBJ2-7, reads DSGVTQTPKHLITATGQRVTLRCSPRSGDLSVYWYQQSLDQGLQFLIQYYNGEERAKGNILERFSAQQFPDLHSELNLSSLELGDSALYFCASSETSGFREQYFGPGTRLTVT.

This chain joins TRBV13 and TRBJ1-1; 7 positions agree with TRBD1. The trim removed 5 bases at V and 4 bases at J, leaving 10 bases unmatched. Germline CDR1 reads PRHDT; CDR2 reads FYEKMQ (reference sequence). The CDR3 spans 15 residues. CDR3: CASSMTGLGGTEAFF. The CDR3 coding sequence is TGTGCCAGCAGCATGACAGGGCTGGGGGGCACTGAAGCTTTCTTT.

This chain uses TRBV27 with TRBJ2-6; 11 bases agree with TRBD1. The germline V gene encodes CDR1 MNHEY and CDR2 SMNVEV (reference sequence). V was pared by 8 bases and J by 1 base, with 10 bases of the junction left unmatched. The CDR3 runs to 18 residues. The CDR3 protein is CASGNYGQGASGANVLTF. In nucleotides, the CDR3 is TGTGCCAGCGGGAATTACGGACAGGGGGCTTCTGGGGCCAACGTCCTGACTTTC. The whole variable domain, filled in from reference TRBV27 and TRBJ2-6, reads EAQVTQNPRYLITVTGKKLTVTCSQNMNHEYMSWYRQDPGLGLRQIYYSMNVEVTDKGDVPEGYKVSRKEKRNFPLILESPSPNQTSLYFCASGNYGQGASGANVLTFGAGSRLTVL.

V is TRBV7-2 and J is TRBJ1-3; D ambiguous. The V gene's germline CDR1 is SGHTA and CDR2 FQGNSA. CDR3 length: 12 residues. V lost 4 bases to trimming and J lost 4 bases, with 5 bases between them. The CDR3 sequence is CASSSQGNTIYF. CDR3 sequence (DNA): TGTGCCAGCAGCTCGCAGGGAAACACCATATATTTT.

The chain uses TRBV7-8 and TRBJ2-1; 12 bases agree with TRBD1. The ends lost 7 bases at V and 6 bases at J; junction bases unmatched: 22. CDR3 length: 20 amino acids. The germline V gene encodes CDR1 SGHVS and CDR2 FQNEAQ. The CDR3 loop is CASNNRGTGGMRQFGNEQFF. For the CDR3, the DNA is TGTGCCAGCAACAATAGAGGGACAGGGGGCATGAGGCAATTTGGCAATGAGCAGTTCTTC. The whole variable domain, filled in from reference TRBV7-8 and TRBJ2-1, reads GAGVSQSPRYKVAKRGQDVALRCDPISGHVSLFWYQQALGQGPEFLTYFQNEAQLDKSGLPSDRFFAERPEGSVSTLKIQRTQQEDSAVYLCASNNRGTGGMRQFGNEQFFGPGTRLTVL.

This sequence joins TRBV7-8 and TRBJ1-2; TRBD1 matches at 8 bases. The CDR3 covers 16 residues. Germline V gene data show CDR1 as SGHVS and CDR2 as FQNEAQ. V was pared by 0 bases and J by 4 bases, with 7 bases of the junction left unmatched. CDR3 DNA sequence: TGTGCCAGCAGCTTAGCCGGACAGGGTGGTGGCTATGGCTACACCTTC. Its translation is CASSLAGQGGGYGYTF.

The CDR3 loop reads CASSQAGAGAAFF. The CDR3 nucleotides read TGTGCCAGCAGCCAAGCAGGGGCGGGTGCTGCTTTCTTT. This chain uses TRBV4-2 with TRBJ1-1; tentative D call: TRBD1 (6 bases). The CDR3 sequence is 13 residues long. Trimming cost V 1 base and J 11 bases, with 14 bases left between them. Germline V CDR1 and CDR2: LGHNA, YNFKEQ.

The chain carries TRBV5-1 and TRBJ1-1, with 7 bases fitting TRBD1. Germline trimming cut 5 bases from V and 4 bases from J; bases unmatched to any gene: 5. Germline V gene sequence: CDR1 SGHRS, CDR2 YFSETQ. The CDR3 runs 13 residues. In nucleotides, the CDR3 is TGCGCCAGCAGTCTGGGACAGCCCACTGAAGCTTTCTTT. It codes for CASSLGQPTEAFF.

The chain couples TRBV6-6 to TRBJ1-1; maybe TRBD1 (5 bases). The CDR3 sequence is 14 residues long. The germline V gene encodes CDR1 MNHNY and CDR2 SVGAGI (reference sequence). Trimming shortened V by 6 bases and J by 3 bases, and 14 bases separated the two germline ends. As DNA, the CDR3 is TGTGCCAGCAGCTACGGGGGGAGGGACACTGAAGCTTTCTTT. Encoded protein: CASSYGGRDTEAFF.

V usage is TRBV6-5 and J usage is TRBJ1-2; 7 nucleotides line up with TRBD1. J gave up 4 bases and V 2 bases, and 1 base lay outside the gene matches. From germline, CDR1 is MNHEY and CDR2 SVGAGI. The CDR3 runs 13 residues. In DNA form, the CDR3 reads TGTGCCAGCAGTTACGACAGGGCCTATGGCTACACCTTC. Its translation: CASSYDRAYGYTF.

This rearrangement joins TRBV27 to TRBJ2-1, with a weak D call TRBD2 (7 bases). Deletions cut 5 bases from V and 2 bases from J, with 16 bases between. The CDR3 loop spans 16 amino acids. CDR1 is MNHEY, CDR2 SMNVEV, per germline (reference sequence). The CDR3 loop is CASSPTGGLPYNEQFF. In DNA form, the CDR3 reads TGTGCCAGCAGTCCTACCGGGGGGCTACCCTACAATGAGCAGTTCTTC.

This chain links TRBV2 with TRBJ2-1; TRBD2 agrees at 13 bases. The CDR3 runs 18 residues. The germline gives CDR1 SNHLY, CDR2 FYNNEI. V was clipped by 4 bases and J by 3 bases; unmatched bases: 9. The CDR3 DNA is TGTGCCAGCAGTGCCAACAGACTAGCGGGAGGACTCTACAATGAGCAGTTCTTC. It specifies CASSANRLAGGLYNEQFF.

The chain has TRBV6-1 and TRBJ1-5, with TRBD1 matching over 9 bases. The CDR3 extends over 17 amino acids. Trimming cost V 4 bases and J 4 bases; bases outside gene matches: 11. Germline V gene data show CDR1 as MNHNS and CDR2 as SASEGT. The CDR3 region has the DNA TGTGCCAGCAGTGCTGGGACAGGGACGTTGGGTAATCAGCCCCAGCATTTT. As protein: CASSAGTGTLGNQPQHF.

The chain links TRBV7-9 to TRBJ1-2; TRBD1 matches 9 bases. Germline V gene lookup returns CDR1 SEHNR and CDR2 FQNEAQ (reference sequence). Trimming at V came to 5 bases and at J to 8 bases, leaving 6 bases not matched to a gene. The CDR3 loop spans 13 amino acids. CDR3 DNA: TGTGCCAGCAGCCGCGGACAGGGGTGGGGCTACACCTTC. Residues: CASSRGQGWGYTF.

V gene TRBV7-9 combines with J gene TRBJ2-1; unclear D gene. Germline V lookup: CDR1 SEHNR, CDR2 FQNEAQ (reference sequence). The V end lost 2 bases, the J end lost 5 bases, and 10 bases lay between the germline ends. The CDR3 is made up of 14 amino acids. The CDR3 sequence: CASSLRRGDNEQFF. The CDR3 region has the DNA TGTGCCAGCAGCTTACGCCGCGGAGACAATGAGCAGTTCTTC.

The gene calls are TRBV28 and TRBJ2-1; 11 positions match TRBD2. Germline V lookup: CDR1 MDHEN, CDR2 SYDVKM. This CDR3 is built from 17 residues. The V segment lost 6 bases and the J segment 4 bases; nucleotides outside the gene matches: 11. The CDR3: CASSLDTGTSGYNEQFF. The CDR3 DNA sequence: TGTGCCAGCAGCTTAGATACCGGGACTAGCGGATACAATGAGCAGTTCTTC.

This chain links TRBV28 with TRBJ2-7; 8 bases line up with TRBD2. This CDR3 contains 16 residues. V lost 2 bases to trimming and J lost 5 bases; unmatched junction nucleotides: 11. In germline, CDR1 is MDHEN, CDR2 SYDVKM. The CDR3 DNA reads as TGTGCCAGCAGTTTAGCGGGAGGCCTCGATGGAGACGAGCAGTACTTC. This translates into CASSLAGGLDGDEQYF.

This rearrangement joins TRBV6-1 to TRBJ1-5; no clear D. CDR1 and CDR2 (germline): MNHNS, SASEGT. V lost 6 bases, J lost 5 bases, and 11 bases lay in between. The length of the CDR3 is 13 residues. The CDR3 sequence is CASRVLNDQPQHF. The DNA for the CDR3 is TGTGCCAGCAGGGTCCTAAACGATCAGCCCCAGCATTTT.

The rearrangement links TRBV5-1 to TRBJ1-1, with D possibly being TRBD1 (6 bases). This CDR3 comprises 16 residues. Germline loops: CDR1 SGHRS, CDR2 YFSETQ. With 0 bases removed from V and 7 bases from J, the gap between germline ends came to 19 bases. The CDR3 DNA sequence: TGCGCCAGCAGCTTGGCGGGACGGGGGGGGCGCTTTGAAGCTTTCTTT. It is translated as CASSLAGRGGRFEAFF.

The rearrangement uses TRBV2 and TRBJ1-5; no definite D call. V was shortened by 3 bases and J by 6 bases, with 9 bases between the two germline ends. Germline V gene data show CDR1 as SNHLY and CDR2 as FYNNEI. The CDR3 contains 13 residues. The DNA for the CDR3 is TGTGCCAGCAGTGATGTGAGTGGTCAGCCCCAGCATTTT. Residues: CASSDVSGQPQHF.

The chain carries TRBV7-2 and TRBJ1-5; no clear D gene. The CDR3 is made up of 14 amino acids. Trimming stripped 2 bases from V and 2 bases from J, with 7 bases between. Germline loops: CDR1 SGHTA, CDR2 FQGNSA. CDR3 bases: TGTGCCAGCAGCTTAAATCAGGGCAATCAGCCCCAGCATTTT. Amino acid sequence: CASSLNQGNQPQHF.

The chain joins TRBV30 to TRBJ2-1; D is uncertain. Germline CDR1 GTSNPN, CDR2 SVGIG (reference sequence). The V and J ends lost 2 bases and 0 bases respectively, with 17 bases between them. There are 17 residues in the CDR3. The CDR3 here is CAWSSLTRLFSYNEQFF. DNA for the CDR3: TGTGCCTGGAGTTCCTTGACTCGGCTGTTCTCCTACAATGAGCAGTTCTTC. Filled out from reference TRBV30 and TRBJ2-1, the complete variable domain reads SQTIHQWPATLVQPVGSPLSLECTVEGTSNPNLYWYRQAAGRGLQLLFYSVGIGQISSEVPQNLSASRPQDRQFILSSKKLLLSDSGFYLCAWSSLTRLFSYNEQFFGPGTRLTVL.

The rearrangement uses TRBV5-1 and TRBJ2-5, with TRBD2 matching over 8 bases. The DNA end favors TRBJ2-7, so the J call may be wrong. Germline V gives CDR1 SGHRS, CDR2 YFSETQ. CDR3 size: 18 residues. The CDR3 reads CASSPGTSFVGSGSEQYF. DNA for the CDR3: TGCGCCAGCAGCCCCGGGACTAGTTTCGTCGGGTCCGGGTCCGAGCAGTACTTC.

The chain combines TRBV18 with TRBJ2-1; 9 nucleotides align to TRBD2. Germline CDR1 and CDR2: KGHSH and LQKENI. Trimming took 3 bases from V and 3 from J; bases not matched to a gene: 6. The CDR3 loop spans 16 amino acids. This CDR3 is CASSPRLAGNYNEQFF. The CDR3 coding sequence is TGTGCCAGCTCACCTCGGCTAGCGGGGAACTACAATGAGCAGTTCTTC. Supplemented by reference TRBV18 and TRBJ2-1, the full variable domain reads NAGVMQNPRHLVRRRGQEARLRCSPMKGHSHVYWYRQLPEEGLKFMVYLQKENIIDESGMPKERFSAEFPKEGPSILRIQQVVRGDSAAYFCASSPRLAGNYNEQFFGPGTRLTVL.

This rearrangement joins TRBV19 to TRBJ1-6; D call uncertain. This CDR3 comprises 17 residues. Trimming took off 3 bases at V and 10 bases at J, with 22 bases between the two ends. The germline V gene encodes CDR1 LNHDA and CDR2 SQIVND (reference sequence). This CDR3 is CASSMMVGRTAGSPLHF. CDR3 nucleotide sequence: TGTGCCAGTAGTATGATGGTGGGGAGAACGGCCGGATCACCCCTCCACTTT. The full variable domain, in which reference TRBV19 and TRBJ1-6 provide the parts outside the CDR3, is DGGITQSPKYLFRKEGQNVTLSCEQNLNHDAMYWYRQDPGQGLRLIYYSQIVNDFQKGDIAEGYSVSREKKESFPLTVTSAQKNPTAFYLCASSMMVGRTAGSPLHFGNGTRLTVT.